Each of the 18 T cell receptor beta chains below was sequenced from the same sample in a study of OX40 agonist ivuxolimab in advanced cancers. Assay used: immunoSEQ multiplex PCR; TCRdb lists only in-frame clones, some missing. The repertoire holds 55,000 to 80,000 clones, with about nine tenths as singletons. Sequences were derived from CD4+ or CD8+ T cells sorted from blood, sampled in a trial of the OX40 agonist ivuxolimab. The receptors shown here come from an adult with an advanced solid tumor such as melanoma, head and neck, liver or kidney cancer.

This clone was counted once. This chain links TRBV27 with TRBJ1-5; unclear D gene. The CDR3 sequence is 13 residues long. The germline CDR1 and CDR2 sequences are MNHEY and SMNVEV (reference sequence). V was shortened by 2 bases and J by 6 bases, with 8 bases between the two germline ends. The CDR3 DNA is TGTGCCAGCAGTTTACGGGTGTTTCAGCCCCAGCATTTT. Its protein is CASSLRVFQPQHF.

Comment on this clone: The junction departs from the called germline gene at one end, perhaps through a read error. This chain's CDR3 is CASSLGRANTGELFF. The CDR3 bases are TGTGCTAGCAGCTTAGGGCGGGCGAACACCGGGGAGCTGTTTTTT. The gene calls are TRBV7-7 and TRBJ2-2; D might be TRBD2 (5 bases). Germline CDR1 reads SSHAT; CDR2 reads FNYEAQ (reference sequence). The CDR3 spans 15 residues.

Many counts were recorded for this clone. This chain connects TRBV30 to TRBJ2-5; D unresolved. The CDR3 loop spans 12 amino acids. Trimming left V 5 bases short and J 0 bases short, with 7 bases between. Germline-derived CDR1 and CDR2 are GTSNPN and SVGIG (reference sequence). As DNA, the CDR3 is TGTGCCTGGCAACCGTACCAAGAGACCCAGTACTTC. It specifies CAWQPYQETQYF.

The chain combines TRBV30 with TRBJ1-2; possible D gene TRBD1, 5 bases. The germline gives CDR1 GTSNPN, CDR2 SVGIG (reference sequence). The CDR3 has 13 residues. Trimming removed 0 bases from V and 5 bases from J, with 10 bases in between. The CDR3 sequence is CAWSVGRTYGYTF. The CDR3 DNA sequence: TGTGCCTGGAGTGTTGGGCGGACATATGGCTACACCTTC.

This clone was seen once. The V gene is TRBV10-3, the J gene TRBJ2-7; TRBD2 aligns across 9 bases. There are 14 residues in the CDR3. The germline V gene encodes CDR1 ENHRY and CDR2 SYGVKD. Losses at the gene ends were 7 bases for V and 0 bases for J; bases not matched to a gene: 4. CDR3: CAITSGGFSYEQYF. The DNA of the CDR3 is TGTGCCATCACCAGCGGGGGGTTCTCCTACGAGCAGTACTTC.

V gene TRBV14 combines with J gene TRBJ2-4; D not certain. This CDR3 spans 16 amino acids. V was pared by 5 bases and J by 1 base, with 15 bases between. Germline CDR1 reads SGHDN; CDR2 reads FVKESK. CDR3: CASSYGSRTAKNIQYF. The CDR3, as DNA: TGTGCCAGCAGCTATGGATCGAGGACGGCCAAAAACATTCAGTACTTC.

This rearrangement joins TRBV19 to TRBJ1-2; D possibly corresponds to TRBD1 (5 bases). V lost 0 bases and J lost 8, with 10 bases in between. The CDR3 runs 13 residues. Germline values: CDR1 LNHDA, CDR2 SQIVND (reference sequence). The CDR3 region has the DNA TGTGCCAGTAGTATAGAACGGGGCTGGGGCTACACCTTC. Translation: CASSIERGWGYTF.

The chain combines TRBV5-1 with TRBJ2-1, with D perhaps TRBD1 or TRBD2 (6 bases each). V lost 0 bases, J lost 4 bases, and 11 bases lay in between. CDR3 length: 15 amino acids. Germline V gives CDR1 SGHRS, CDR2 YFSETQ. CDR3 bases: TGCGCCAGCAGCTTGGAGGCGGGGACATACAATGAGCAGTTCTTC. This sequence encodes CASSLEAGTYNEQFF.

V and J are TRBV29-1 and TRBJ2-7; D is perhaps TRBD1 (6 bases). This CDR3 is built from 16 residues. V lost 1 base, J lost 0 bases, and 16 bases lay in between. Germline V CDR1 and CDR2: SQVTM, ANQGSEA. CDR3 coding DNA: TGCAGCGTTGAAGTCCCCGGACAGAGCAGCTCCTACGAGCAGTACTTC. This codes for CSVEVPGQSSSYEQYF.

J is TRBJ1-5 and V is TRBV11-2; D gene ambiguous. Germline V gene sequence: CDR1 SGHAT, CDR2 FQNNGV. V dropped 1 base and J dropped 7 bases, with 8 bases sitting between them. The CDR3 loop spans 13 amino acids. The CDR3 sequence is CASSLGGKQPQHF. CDR3 in DNA: TGTGCCAGCAGCTTAGGAGGAAAGCAGCCCCAGCATTTT.

The V and J genes are TRBV10-2 and TRBJ2-7; D not certain. The germline V gene has CDR1 WSHSY and CDR2 SAAADI. The V end lost 6 bases, the J end lost 4 bases, and 7 bases lay between the germline ends. The CDR3 spans 11 residues. The CDR3 loop is CASSPQYEQYF. CDR3 bases: TGCGCCAGCAGCCCACAGTACGAGCAGTACTTC.

The V call is TRBV7-6, the J call TRBJ2-5, with D possibly called TRBD1 or TRBD2 (5 bases each). CDR3 length equals 15 residues. Trimming left V 4 bases short and J 7 bases short, with 19 bases between. CDR1 and CDR2 (germline): SGHVS, FNYEAQ. CDR3 bases: TGTGCCAGCAGCTCCGTACCCCGGGACGGAGGGACCCAGTACTTC. Amino acid sequence: CASSSVPRDGGTQYF.

V and J are TRBV6-5 and TRBJ1-4; no clear D. V was clipped by 6 bases and J by 4 bases, with 12 bases between them. Germline loops: CDR1 MNHEY, CDR2 SVGAGI. This CDR3 spans 14 amino acids. CDR3 in DNA: TGTGCCAGCAGAAACGGACGGCATAATGAAAAACTGTTTTTT. It yields the protein CASRNGRHNEKLFF.

The chain has TRBV12-5 and TRBJ2-2; the match to TRBD2 covers 11 bases. V lost 4 bases and J lost 4; bases outside the gene matches: 5. Germline CDR1 LGHNT, CDR2 FRNRAP. This CDR3 is 16 amino acids long. The CDR3 is CASGSTGTSGTGELFF. For the CDR3, the DNA is TGTGCTAGTGGTTCGACCGGGACTAGCGGCACCGGGGAGCTGTTTTTT.

The genes are TRBV5-1 and TRBJ2-3; D is perhaps TRBD2 (5 bases). This CDR3 contains 14 residues. The V gene lost 6 bases and the J gene lost 2 bases, with 13 bases spanning the gap. The germline CDR1 and CDR2 sequences are SGHRS and YFSETQ. The CDR3 reads CASKEGLTTDTQYF. CDR3 sequence (DNA): TGCGCCAGCAAAGAGGGTTTAACCACAGATACGCAGTATTTT. Full variable domain (remainder filled in from reference TRBV5-1 and TRBJ2-3): KAGVTQTPRYLIKTRGQQVTLSCSPISGHRSVSWYQQTPGQGLQFLFEYFSETQRNKGNFPGRFSGRQFSNSRSEMNVSTLELGDSALYLCASKEGLTTDTQYFGPGTRLTVL.

The chain couples TRBV2 to TRBJ2-5; no clear D gene. V was cut by 6 bases and J by 5 bases, with 10 bases left in between. Germline V gives CDR1 SNHLY, CDR2 FYNNEI. The CDR3 consists of 12 residues. CDR3 amino acids: CASRLEGETQYF. The CDR3 bases are TGTGCCAGCAGACTGGAAGGGGAGACCCAGTACTTC.

The chain carries TRBV5-4 and TRBJ1-3; D gene uncertain. The CDR3 extends over 16 amino acids. V shed 0 bases and J shed 4 bases, with 14 bases lying between them. Germline assignment: CDR1 SGHNT and CDR2 YYREEE (reference sequence). Written as DNA, the CDR3 is TGTGCCAGCAGCTTGGGGACCGGAACAGCCGGAAACACCATATATTTT. Translating gives CASSLGTGTAGNTIYF.

V gene TRBV11-1 combines with J gene TRBJ2-1, with 10 bases that match TRBD2. There are 18 residues in the CDR3. Germline V lookup: CDR1 SGHAT, CDR2 FQDESV (reference sequence). V gave up 1 base and J gave up 1 base; unmatched junction bases: 7. The CDR3: CASSLEIAGGISYNEQFF. In DNA, the CDR3 is TGTGCCAGCAGCTTAGAAATAGCGGGAGGCATATCCTACAATGAGCAGTTCTTC.